This entry is about one T cell receptor (beta chain). This clonotype was observed at least ten times. This receptor's antigen is unknown. No base quality values were provided; no much bigger clone lies one nucleotide off. Sequencing used an Illumina MiSeq. TCRdb reprocessed the public reads (quality trimming at Q25 with fastp, clone calling with MiXCR) and kept in-frame beta chains. Each CDR3 protein appears once, grouped with its most common genes and DNA. The sample includes 5,000 to 6,000 distinct CDR3 sequences, with more than 8% observed a single time. The ten largest account for about 4.9% of the sample. Deletion took 0 bases off V and 7 bases off J, with a span of 7 bases between the germline ends. The CDR3 runs 13 amino acids, cysteine and phenylalanine included. The kept DNA is CDR3 alone, 39 bases in frame from the first base. CDR1 SGHAT and CDR2 FQNNGV are derived from the germline V gene.

The sample belongs to a study. The chain couples TRBV11-2 to TRBJ2-1; the D segment cannot be called with confidence. Sample: CD4+ T cells from synovial fluid. The TCR originated in a human donor with rheumatoid arthritis. The CDR3 sequence is CASSLERLNEQFF. The nucleotide sequence reads TGTGCCAGCAGCTTAGAGCGACTTAATGAGCAGTTCTTC.